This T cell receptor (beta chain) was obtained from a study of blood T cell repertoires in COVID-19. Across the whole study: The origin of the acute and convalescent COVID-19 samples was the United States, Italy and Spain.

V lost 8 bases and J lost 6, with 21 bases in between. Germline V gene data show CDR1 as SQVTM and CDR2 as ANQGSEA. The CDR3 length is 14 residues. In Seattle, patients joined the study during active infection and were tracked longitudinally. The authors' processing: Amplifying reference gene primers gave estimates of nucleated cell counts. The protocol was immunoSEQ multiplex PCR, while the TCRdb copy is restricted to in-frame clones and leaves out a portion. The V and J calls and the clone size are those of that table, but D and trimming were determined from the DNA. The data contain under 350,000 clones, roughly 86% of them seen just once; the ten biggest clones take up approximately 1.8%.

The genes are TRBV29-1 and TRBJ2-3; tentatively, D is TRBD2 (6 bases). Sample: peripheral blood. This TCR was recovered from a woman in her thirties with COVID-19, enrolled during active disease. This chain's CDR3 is CSCVQYGAGDTQYF. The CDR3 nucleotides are TGCAGCTGCGTCCAGTACGGAGCGGGCGATACGCAGTATTTT.